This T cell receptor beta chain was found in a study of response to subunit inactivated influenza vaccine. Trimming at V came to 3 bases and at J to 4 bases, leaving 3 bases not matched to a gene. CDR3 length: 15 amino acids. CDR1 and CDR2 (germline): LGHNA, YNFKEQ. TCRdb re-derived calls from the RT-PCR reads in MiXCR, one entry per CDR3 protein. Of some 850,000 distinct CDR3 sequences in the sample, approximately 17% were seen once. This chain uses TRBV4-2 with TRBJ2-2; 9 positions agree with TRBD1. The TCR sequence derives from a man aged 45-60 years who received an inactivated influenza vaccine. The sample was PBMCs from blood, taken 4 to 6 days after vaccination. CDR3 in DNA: TGTGCCAGCAGCCAGGCGGGACAGGGCACCGGGGAGCTGTTTTTT. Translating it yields CASSQAGQGTGELFF.